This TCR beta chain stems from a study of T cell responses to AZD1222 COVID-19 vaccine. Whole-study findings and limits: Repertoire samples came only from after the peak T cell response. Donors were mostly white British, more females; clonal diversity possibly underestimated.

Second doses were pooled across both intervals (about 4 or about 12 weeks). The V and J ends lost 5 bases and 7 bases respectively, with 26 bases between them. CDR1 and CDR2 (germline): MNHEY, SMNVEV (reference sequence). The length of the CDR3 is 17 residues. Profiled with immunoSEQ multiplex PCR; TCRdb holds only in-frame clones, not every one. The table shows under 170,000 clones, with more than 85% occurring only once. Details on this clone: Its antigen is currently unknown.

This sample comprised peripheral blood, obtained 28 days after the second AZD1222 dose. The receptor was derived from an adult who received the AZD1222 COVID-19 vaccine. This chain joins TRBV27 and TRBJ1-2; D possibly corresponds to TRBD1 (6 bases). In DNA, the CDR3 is TGTGCCAGCAGTAATATCACCGGGACACTAATAAGCGGTGGCTACACCTTC. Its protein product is CASSNITGTLISGGYTF.